The present T cell receptor beta chain was sequenced within a study of blood T cell repertoires in COVID-19 (dated by TCRdb to 2018 to 2020). Concerning the study at large: Collaborator samples came from the United States, Italy and Spain and covered acute and convalescent phases of COVID-19. The material from the prospective study consisted of cDNA or gDNA derived from T cells, B-cell-depleted T cells, or PBMCs. Deeply sampled blood TCRbeta repertoires from subjects exposed to, actively infected with, or recovered from COVID-19 were included in the dataset. The repertoires were made available in a free public database intended to serve as a resource for research on the immune response to SARS-CoV-2. Samples were obtained from the ongoing ImmuneRACE study (first 160 participants) and from 1,254 subjects provided by 6 global collaborators. Nearly every sample came with metadata listing a de-identified subject ID, COVID-19 status, age in years and sex. HLA class I and class II types, where available, came from metadata supplied by the sample provider rather than from assay-based typing. Overall study results and their limits: The quantity of clinical and demographic metadata differed by source and by participant and was supplied without curation.

Each collaborating institution followed its own protocols to collect whole blood in K2EDTA tubes. For TCRbeta analysis, collaborators shipped samples in one of three forms: frozen whole blood, isolated PBMCs, or DNA extracted from either of those sample types. Comment on this clone: Its recognized antigen is unknown. Within one base of it there is no much larger clone, and no base qualities were kept.

The CDR3 measures 12 amino acids from cysteine to phenylalanine. The read is trimmed to its CDR3 DNA, 36 bases read in frame from base 1. The germline V gene encodes CDR1 SGHRS and CDR2 YFSETQ. Between the V and J ends, shortened by 4 bases and 6 bases respectively, the junction contains 10 bases. TCRbeta CDR3 regions were amplified from genomic DNA using the immunoSEQ Assay, a bias-controlled multiplex PCR. The authors processed their data as follows. The number of nucleated cells in each sample was estimated by amplification of reference gene primers within the assay. To quantify the absolute abundance of each unique TCRbeta CDR3 rearrangement, sequence reads were collapsed and filtered. For each sample, productive Simpson clonality was calculated as the square root of Simpson's diversity index over productive rearrangements. Drawn from immuneACCESS, this table holds only the in-frame rearrangements with V and J called that TCRdb kept. Clones are partly lost; checked studies trace under half to an unresolved V gene and leave the rest unexplained. That table is the source of V, J and clone size, and D and trimming were worked out from the DNA. This sample gives about 66,000 clones in total; around 88% of them show up just once. Over 5% of the sample goes to the ten largest clones.

The rearrangement joined TRBV5-1 to TRBJ1-1, and the D gene may be TRBD1, 5 bases matching. The sequencing sample was made of peripheral blood. The TCR originated in a woman aged 70-85 years with acute or convalescent COVID-19. The DNA is as follows: TGCGCCAGCAGCGCCGCGGGGGCTGAAGCTTTCTTT. This sequence encodes CASSAAGAEAFF.